These T cell receptor beta chains were read from a single sample in a study of cytomegalovirus exposure and HLA in healthy donors. The assay was immunoSEQ multiplex PCR, and TCRdb's table has in-frame clones only and misses some. The sample yields fewer than 200,000 clones, 68% seen once. The specimen was PBMCs. The receptors were sampled from a man aged 50-60 years in good health and CMV-seronegative. Both conserved end residues are trimmed from each CDR3. The listing skips clone size in some rows; elsewhere it reads once, few, many or a size class.

j_call clone_size v_call cdr3_aa
TRBJ2-7 . TRBV11-2 ASTHLGTGNYEQY
TRBJ1-1 . TRBV6-1 ATQRDAMNTEAF
TRBJ1-2 . TRBV15 ATSSHQQGVTNYGYT
TRBJ2-3 few TRBV5-1 ASSLVAGKDTQY
TRBJ1-1 few TRBV6-5 ASSTGLTEAF
TRBJ2-7 few TRBV15 ATSREQTSGDYEQY
TRBJ1-6 . TRBV5-1 ASSYGPGGNSPLH
TRBJ2-7 once TRBV5-6 ASSPRNRPSYEQY
TRBJ1-4 . TRBV23-1 ASGRRGQGREKLF
TRBJ2-3 . TRBV6-1 ASSGGGLALTDTQY
TRBJ2-7 . TRBV19 ASRNAGAYEQY
TRBJ1-6 . TRBV5-5 ASSYRGRNSPLH
TRBJ1-6 . TRBV6-4 ASSPGEGYNSPLH
TRBJ1-1 . TRBV7-8 ASSLGAGAMERAF
TRBJ2-7 . TRBV19 ASSTPGQGFAYEQY
TRBJ2-7 . TRBV7-9 ASSPPGVPHGREQY
TRBJ2-7 . TRBV10-3 AISDRGQGDEQY
TRBJ1-2 . TRBV21-1 ASSPERGRGYT
TRBJ2-7 . TRBV5-1 ASRSSDRTTYEQY
TRBJ2-2 . TRBV6-6 ASSTSVGGGELF
TRBJ2-7 . TRBV18 ASSPPTGRETEQY
TRBJ2-3 once TRBV6-1 TSSEPGDTDTQY
TRBJ2-1 . TRBV18 ASSLGLNNEQF
TRBJ1-2 few TRBV5-4 ASSPGGDNYGYT
TRBJ1-4 once TRBV15 ATSRDLGGQANEKLF
TRBJ1-5 . TRBV19 ASSIESGRGRKPQH
TRBJ2-2 . TRBV10-1 ASSTTAPRTGELF
TRBJ1-1 . TRBV5-5 ASSWTGANTEAF
TRBJ2-5 . TRBV6-5 ASKSVQVKETQY
TRBJ1-2 . TRBV6-5 ASSYSIPTANYGYT
TRBJ2-5 . TRBV19 ASSTAPWRETQY
TRBJ2-5 . TRBV7-9 ASSLELASETQY
TRBJ2-6 few TRBV10-3 AISGSSTGEGSGANVLT
TRBJ2-2 . TRBV5-1 ASRGRPGGMNTGELF
TRBJ1-2 . TRBV6-5 ASSYTGGYNYGYT
TRBJ1-6 . TRBV27 ASSLSAQGPYNSPLH
TRBJ2-7 . TRBV6-6 ASSYRESYEQY
TRBJ2-2 . TRBV28 ASSLRDSLDTGELF
TRBJ2-3 . TRBV27 ASSAGRPGLAGGPDTQY
TRBJ2-7 . TRBV5-1 ASSLNRVYEQY
TRBJ2-7 few TRBV5-4 ASSPSRDRDYEQY
TRBJ1-2 . TRBV6-5 ASKDSLYGYT
TRBJ2-7 . TRBV7-2 ASSLNRAHAEQY
TRBJ1-1 . TRBV5-6 ASSVTGGTEAF
TRBJ2-3 . TRBV2 ASSAGLAGVDTQY
TRBJ1-2 . TRBV29-1 SVAGMEANYGYT
TRBJ2-1 . TRBV29-1 SVDSYNEQF
TRBJ1-5 . TRBV4-2 ASSQVAGGSGGQPQH
TRBJ1-5 few TRBV6-1 ASSGRQGGLNQPQH
TRBJ1-1 . TRBV4-1 ASSQGDNQGTEAF
TRBJ2-1 . TRBV7-3 ASSLTGPNYNEQF
TRBJ1-2 . TRBV6-6 ASSYSAGGNYGYT
TRBJ2-1 . TRBV10-3 AMSGGYYNEQF
TRBJ2-3 . TRBV5-1 ASSQGTGGFRGTDTQY
TRBJ1-5 . TRBV6-5 ASSARDGLQPQH